This TCR beta chain derives from a study of cytomegalovirus exposure and HLA in healthy donors. Assay: immunoSEQ multiplex PCR; the TCRdb copy retains only in-frame clones and omits some. The sample has tens of thousands of clones; 90% to 96% are singletons. The V and J ends lost 5 bases and 9 bases respectively, with 14 bases between them. Germline V gives CDR1 SGHTA, CDR2 FQGTGA. The CDR3 has 13 amino acids. The specimen sequenced was PBMCs. The clonotype was recovered from a woman younger than 35 in good health and CMV-seronegative. The chain carries TRBV7-3 and TRBJ2-1; a weak D match, TRBD1 (6 bases). This CDR3 reads CASSPWGRGEQFF. The CDR3 DNA is TGTGCCAGCAGCCCCTGGGGGCGCGGTGAGCAGTTCTTC.